The next 18 T cell receptor beta chains were all read from a single sample in a study of blood T cell repertoires in COVID-19. The repertoire was sequenced with immunoSEQ multiplex PCR; TCRdb's copy has only in-frame clones and lacks some. The sample has roughly 110,000 clones; roughly 85% are singletons. The sample taken for sequencing was peripheral blood. Receptor source: a human donor in a cohort sampled during active COVID-19.

The chain couples TRBV6-5 to TRBJ1-4; no reliable D call. This CDR3 is built from 14 residues. Trimming removed 5 bases at V and 2 bases at J, with 9 bases between. From germline, CDR1 is MNHEY and CDR2 SVGAGI. CDR3 loop: CASSPHETNEKLFF. The CDR3 nucleotides are TGTGCCAGCAGTCCGCATGAGACTAATGAAAAACTGTTTTTT.

The V call is TRBV5-1, the J call TRBJ1-6, with D perhaps matching TRBD1 (5 bases). Trimming pared 0 bases from V and 9 bases from J, leaving 13 bases between. This CDR3 has 15 amino acids. From germline, CDR1 is SGHRS and CDR2 YFSETQ. The CDR3 DNA sequence: TGCGCCAGCAGCTTGGGCAGGGAAGGTTTTTCACCCCTCCACTTT. As protein: CASSLGREGFSPLHF. Full variable domain (outside the CDR3, taken from reference TRBV5-1 and TRBJ1-6): KAGVTQTPRYLIKTRGQQVTLSCSPISGHRSVSWYQQTPGQGLQFLFEYFSETQRNKGNFPGRFSGRQFSNSRSEMNVSTLELGDSALYLCASSLGREGFSPLHFGNGTRLTVT.

This rearrangement joins TRBV11-2 to TRBJ2-2; TRBD2 is a possible D gene (6 bases). The germline gives CDR1 SGHAT, CDR2 FQNNGV. The V and J ends lost 5 bases and 1 base respectively, with 11 bases between them. The CDR3 totals 15 residues. CDR3 DNA: TGTGCCAGCAGCCACGGGACTTTGAACACCGGGGAGCTGTTTTTT. Translation: CASSHGTLNTGELFF.

The chain carries TRBV3-1 (or the pseudogene TRBV3-2) and TRBJ1-2; D possibly corresponds to TRBD1 (5 bases). V was cut by 5 bases and J by 2 bases, with 9 bases left in between. Germline values: CDR1 LGHDT, CDR2 YNNKEL (reference sequence). This CDR3 is 13 amino acids long. The CDR3 sequence is CASSLGGNYGYTF. CDR3 in DNA: TGTGCCAGCAGCTTGGGGGGGAACTATGGCTACACCTTC.

CDR3 in DNA: TGCGCCAGCAGCCAAGGGACAGGGAGGAACACCGGGGAGCTGTTTTTT. It specifies CASSQGTGRNTGELFF. The chain recombines TRBV4-3 with TRBJ2-2; TRBD1 agrees at 8 bases. Trimming at V came to 1 base and at J to 1 base, leaving 2 bases not matched to a gene. In germline, CDR1 is LGHNA, CDR2 YSLEER. The CDR3 extends over 16 amino acids.

V gene TRBV19 combines with J gene TRBJ2-7; TRBD2 matches at 9 bases. CDR3 size: 14 residues. V was clipped by 5 bases and J by 4 bases; unmatched bases: 6. Germline lookup yields CDR1 LNHDA and CDR2 SQIVND (reference sequence). The CDR3 DNA reads TGTGCCAGTAGTGTGATAGCGGGGGCATACGAGCAGTACTTC. Protein product: CASSVIAGAYEQYF. Full variable domain (remainder filled in from reference TRBV19 and TRBJ2-7): DGGITQSPKYLFRKEGQNVTLSCEQNLNHDAMYWYRQDPGQGLRLIYYSQIVNDFQKGDIAEGYSVSREKKESFPLTVTSAQKNPTAFYLCASSVIAGAYEQYFGPGTRLTVT.

This chain links TRBV2 with TRBJ2-3; D remains ambiguous. Per the germline V gene, CDR1 is SNHLY and CDR2 is FYNNEI. This CDR3 comprises 12 residues. V was trimmed by 9 bases and J by 0 bases, leaving 7 bases between them. Here the CDR3 reads CARETSTDTQYF. The CDR3 DNA is TGTGCCAGAGAGACTAGCACAGATACGCAGTATTTT.

The chain carries TRBV7-9 and TRBJ1-2; D uncertain. CDR3 length: 12 amino acids. Germline V gives CDR1 SEHNR, CDR2 FQNEAQ (reference sequence). V was trimmed by 3 bases and J by 8 bases, leaving 10 bases between them. This CDR3 reads CASSFAPLGYTF. In DNA, the CDR3 is TGTGCCAGCAGCTTCGCACCGCTAGGCTACACCTTC.

This chain joins TRBV27 and TRBJ2-1, with TRBD2 identical over 14 bases. The V gene's germline CDR1 is MNHEY and CDR2 SMNVEV (reference sequence). The junction had 10 bases not matched to a gene; V was cut back by 5 bases and J by 4 bases. The CDR3 has 18 amino acids. The CDR3 loop is CASSPGIRLAGGYNEQFF. The CDR3 nucleotides are TGTGCCAGCAGTCCCGGGATCCGACTAGCGGGGGGGTACAATGAGCAGTTCTTC.

Concerning this clone itself: Other DNA sequences in this specimen translate into the identical CDR3. This sequence joins TRBV9 and TRBJ1-3; the D gene is possibly TRBD1 (5 bases). Germline assignment: CDR1 SGDLS and CDR2 YYNGEE. This CDR3 contains 15 residues. Trimming cost V 0 bases and J 3 bases, with 10 bases left between them. This CDR3 reads CASSVEGAYGNTIYF. The CDR3 DNA follows: TGTGCCAGCAGCGTAGAAGGGGCGTATGGAAACACCATATATTTT.

The J gene is TRBJ1-6, the V gene TRBV7-2, with no clear D. Trimming took 0 bases from V and 13 from J, leaving 22 bases between them. This CDR3 contains 17 residues. Germline values: CDR1 SGHTA, CDR2 FQGNSA. CDR3 in amino acids: CASSLAPSLGAVWPLHF. The CDR3 nucleotides read TGTGCCAGCAGCTTAGCCCCCAGCCTAGGAGCTGTATGGCCCCTCCACTTT.

This chain connects TRBV15 to TRBJ2-7, with 8 positions matching TRBD1. The trim removed 5 bases at V and 7 bases at J, leaving 13 bases unmatched. The CDR3 is 15 residues long. Germline CDR1 reads LNHNV; CDR2 reads YYDKDF (reference sequence). The CDR3 DNA is TGTGCCACCAGCCTGTCCCCGGGACAGGCGAGGGAGCAGTACTTC. Amino acid sequence: CATSLSPGQAREQYF.

The chain carries TRBV24-1 and TRBJ2-2, with D perhaps TRBD1 (5 bases). With 3 bases removed from V and 2 bases from J, the gap between germline ends came to 9 bases. The CDR3 loop spans 15 amino acids. Looked up from germline, CDR1 is KGHDR and CDR2 is SFDVKD. The CDR3 is CATSDPGLNTGELFF. CDR3 DNA: TGTGCCACCAGTGATCCAGGGCTTAACACCGGGGAGCTGTTTTTT.

This chain joins TRBV6-6 and TRBJ2-7; 8 bases align to TRBD1. The germline V gene encodes CDR1 MNHNY and CDR2 SVGAGI (reference sequence). CDR3 size: 14 residues. The trim removed 5 bases at V and 5 bases at J, leaving 8 bases unmatched. Here the CDR3 DNA reads TGTGCCAGCAGTATGGACAGGGTAGTGAACGAGCAGTACTTC. This gives the protein CASSMDRVVNEQYF.

This chain joins TRBV3-1 (or the pseudogene TRBV3-2) and TRBJ1-1; possible D gene TRBD1, 6 bases. Trimming pared 3 bases from V and 0 bases from J, leaving 14 bases between. Germline-derived CDR1 and CDR2 are LGHDT and YNNKEL (reference sequence). This CDR3 region has 16 residues. CDR3 nucleotides: TGTGCCAGCAGCCAGGACTCGGACAGTTTGAACACTGAAGCTTTCTTT. This gives the protein CASSQDSDSLNTEAFF.

V usage is TRBV29-1 and J usage is TRBJ1-2; unclear D gene. V lost 3 bases and J lost 4, with 12 bases in between. The CDR3 is 13 amino acids. Germline V lookup: CDR1 SQVTM, CDR2 ANQGSEA. The CDR3 region is CSVDKSGLYGYTF. The DNA for the CDR3 is TGCAGCGTTGATAAGTCAGGACTCTATGGCTACACCTTC.

V usage is TRBV19 and J usage is TRBJ2-3; TRBD1 matches at 7 bases. Germline V gene data show CDR1 as LNHDA and CDR2 as SQIVND (reference sequence). V dropped 3 bases and J dropped 4; count of bases not matched to a gene: 4. CDR3 length equals 14 residues. The CDR3 is CASSMGRGSDTQYF. Written as DNA, the CDR3 is TGTGCCAGTAGTATGGGCAGGGGGTCAGATACGCAGTATTTT.

This clone showed up just once. The chain links TRBV27 to TRBJ2-7; possible D gene TRBD1, 5 bases. The germline CDR1 and CDR2 sequences are MNHEY and SMNVEV (reference sequence). The CDR3 sequence is 16 residues long. V shed 0 bases and J shed 2 bases, with 14 bases lying between them. CDR3 nucleotides: TGTGCCAGCAGTTTATCAGGGGATGATCTAACCTACGAGCAGTACTTC. It translates to CASSLSGDDLTYEQYF.